This entry lists 8 T cell receptor beta chains sequenced from one sample in a study of post-analysis software for immune sequencing data. Whole-study results and caveats: When patients were compared with controls, five TRBV segments were more frequent, TRBV5-6, TRBV5-1 and TRBV20-1 among them.

Incorporated into the TCR beta cDNA libraries were unique molecular identifiers, which served to reduce PCR and sequencing biases. TCRdb recomputed calls from the PCR reads with MiXCR, one row per CDR3 protein. The sample shows 600,000 to 700,000 distinct CDR3 sequences, 55% to 60% of them seen only once. These receptors have no identified antigens. The sequencing sample was made of blood. Source of these receptors: a girl aged 2-9 years with multiple sclerosis.

This chain connects TRBV20-1 to TRBJ1-1, with 7 bases matching TRBD1. Trimming took 3 bases from V and 1 from J; bases not matched to a gene: 2. The CDR3 has 13 amino acids. Germline V CDR1 and CDR2: DFQATT, SNEGSKA (reference sequence). In nucleotides, the CDR3 is TGCAGTGCTAGCCCAGGGGGGAACACTGAAGCTTTCTTT. This codes for CSASPGGNTEAFF.

This clonotype was counted a few times. The chain is built from TRBV20-1 and TRBJ2-2; TRBD2 is a possible D gene (6 bases). The CDR3 length is 13 residues. V was pared by 7 bases and J by 1 base, with 10 bases between. Germline V lookup: CDR1 DFQATT, CDR2 SNEGSKA (reference sequence). The CDR3: CSGAGGNTGELFF. CDR3 nucleotide sequence: TGCAGTGGGGCCGGGGGGAACACCGGGGAGCTGTTTTTT.

J is TRBJ2-4 and V is TRBV6-1; 7 bases line up with TRBD1. Trimming took 4 bases from V and 9 from J; bases not matched to a gene: 6. This CDR3 has 13 residues. The germline V gene encodes CDR1 MNHNS and CDR2 SASEGT. The CDR3 coding sequence is TGTGCCAGCAGTGGACAGGGATATACCATTCAGTACTTC. This translates into CASSGQGYTIQYF.

V and J are TRBV29-1 and TRBJ2-1, with D possibly being TRBD1 or TRBD2 (6 bases each). The CDR3 totals 14 residues. Trimming took 2 bases from V and 4 from J, leaving 12 bases between them. Germline CDR1 reads SQVTM; CDR2 reads ANQGSEA. CDR3: CSVEKRGEYNEQFF. CDR3 sequence (DNA): TGCAGCGTTGAAAAAAGGGGGGAATACAATGAGCAGTTCTTC.

V and J are TRBV9 and TRBJ2-1; 8 bases are a match to TRBD2. The DNA end lines up better with TRBJ2-7; the J call may be wrong. CDR1 SGDLS and CDR2 YYNGEE come from the germline V gene. The CDR3 loop spans 15 amino acids. This chain's CDR3 is CASSATGGSYNEQYF. As DNA, the CDR3 is TGTGCCAGCAGCGCCACGGGAGGGTCCTACAATGAGCAGTACTTC.

This clonotype was observed a handful of times. The gene calls are TRBV13 and TRBJ2-3; TRBD1 agrees at 8 bases. CDR1 and CDR2 from the germline V gene are PRHDT and FYEKMQ (reference sequence). This CDR3 has 15 amino acids. After removal of 7 bases from V and 2 bases from J, the junction contained 8 bases not matched to a gene. The CDR3 spells CASNSGTGDTDTQYF. CDR3 bases: TGTGCCAGCAACTCGGGGACAGGAGACACAGATACGCAGTATTTT.

The chain couples TRBV11-2 to TRBJ2-7, with 8 bases fitting TRBD1. This CDR3 has 14 residues. The V gene end was trimmed by 4 bases and the J gene end by 6 bases; junction bases not matched to a gene: 8. CDR1 is SGHAT and CDR2 is FQNNGV in the germline V gene. The CDR3 DNA is TGTGCCAGCAGCTCAGCGGACAGGGTAGGCGAGCAGTACTTC. This encodes CASSSADRVGEQYF.

The chain is built from TRBV6-2 or TRBV6-3 and TRBJ2-5; 10 bases agree with TRBD2. Germline V CDR1 and CDR2: MNHEY, SVGEGT. There are 16 residues in the CDR3. V lost 5 bases and J lost 1; bases outside the gene matches: 7. CDR3 in amino acids: CASSSTGLAAQETQYF. The CDR3, as DNA: TGTGCCAGCAGTAGCACAGGACTAGCGGCCCAAGAGACCCAGTACTTC.